The 26 T cell receptor beta chains listed next were all sequenced from one sample in a study of monozygotic twins with inflammatory bowel disease. TCRdb reanalyzed the 5' RACE reads and collapses them to one entry per CDR3 protein, without DNA. Here the sample table reports 150,000 to 200,000 distinct CDR3 sequences. Sequencing used blood. The receptors were sampled from a human donor with ulcerative colitis or Crohn's disease, or a healthy co-twin of an affected twin (not recorded which).

The chain recombines TRBV28 with TRBJ2-7. There are 14 residues in the CDR3. Germline CDR1 reads MDHEN; CDR2 reads SYDVKM. This CDR3 reads CASYGTFSGYEQYF.

The chain is built from TRBV7-9 and TRBJ2-7; TCRdb's D call of TRBD2 is untestable without DNA. The CDR3 length is 12 residues. The germline V gene has CDR1 SEHNR and CDR2 FQNEAQ (reference sequence). The CDR3 loop is CASGGSAYEQYF.

The chain uses TRBV15 and TRBJ2-7; TCRdb's assignment of TRBD2 cannot be checked, as there is no DNA. This CDR3 is 15 amino acids long. Looked up from germline, CDR1 is LNHNV and CDR2 is YYDKDF (reference sequence). The CDR3 region is CATSRVGPAGVEQYF.

This chain uses TRBV25-1 with TRBJ1-2; TCRdb's D gene call, TRBD1, goes unchecked for lack of DNA. The CDR3 runs to 14 residues. Germline CDR1 and CDR2: MGHDK and SYGVNS. CDR3 region: CASSVGTGVGGYTF.

V usage is TRBV11-1 and J usage is TRBJ2-6; TCRdb picks TRBD1, but there is no DNA to check that call. The germline CDR1 and CDR2 sequences are SGHAT and FQDESV (reference sequence). The CDR3 extends over 19 amino acids. This chain's CDR3 is CASSLNPRTGPNGANVLTF.

This chain uses TRBV10-3 with TRBJ2-2. Germline assignment: CDR1 ENHRY and CDR2 SYGVKD. This CDR3 spans 12 amino acids. CDR3 amino acids: CAIMANTGELFF.

This chain connects TRBV12-3 or TRBV12-4 to TRBJ2-1; TCRdb's assignment of TRBD2 cannot be checked, as there is no DNA. This CDR3 is built from 15 residues. The CDR3 loop is CASSPRTGVYNEQFF.

The chain couples TRBV4-1 to TRBJ2-7; TCRdb's D call, TRBD2, is unchecked because there is no DNA. This CDR3 contains 16 residues. CDR1 MGHRA and CDR2 YSYEKL come from the germline V gene. CDR3: CASSLQALAETYEQYF.

V is TRBV7-8 and J is TRBJ2-1; TCRdb returns TRBD1, unconfirmable since there is no DNA. Germline assignment: CDR1 SGHVS and CDR2 FQNEAQ. The CDR3 loop spans 15 amino acids. The CDR3 sequence is CASSTGQGPYNEQFF.

The V gene is TRBV5-1, the J gene TRBJ1-1; TCRdb returns TRBD1, unconfirmable since there is no DNA. This CDR3 region has 13 residues. CDR1 SGHRS and CDR2 YFSETQ come from the germline V gene. CDR3 region: CASSLRRGTEAFF.

This rearrangement joins TRBV20-1 to TRBJ2-7; TCRdb's D gene call, TRBD1, goes unchecked for lack of DNA. CDR1 and CDR2 from the germline V gene are DFQATT and SNEGSKA (reference sequence). CDR3 size: 16 residues. This CDR3 reads CSAPSRTGAVIGEQYF.

The chain couples TRBV28 to TRBJ1-5; TCRdb's D call of TRBD1 is untestable without DNA. From germline, CDR1 is MDHEN and CDR2 SYDVKM. CDR3 length equals 15 residues. The CDR3 is CASSPPGGTGQPQHF.

This chain uses TRBV24-1 with TRBJ1-5; TCRdb calls TRBD1, which cannot be checked without DNA. Germline values: CDR1 KGHDR, CDR2 SFDVKD. The CDR3 is 15 amino acids. The CDR3: CATKQGGDSNQPQHF.

The chain carries TRBV11-1 and TRBJ2-2; the TCRdb D gene call, TRBD2, has no DNA to confirm it. This CDR3 region has 18 residues. Germline V gives CDR1 SGHAT, CDR2 FQDESV (reference sequence). The CDR3 sequence: CASSSPKTSGVNTGELFF.

This clonotype is deemed medium-sized by its frequency. The chain is built from TRBV5-1 and TRBJ2-1. From germline, CDR1 is SGHRS and CDR2 YFSETQ. The CDR3 sequence is 14 residues long. The CDR3 loop reads CASSSDSVYNEQFF. The entire variable domain, with the rest obtained from reference TRBV5-1 and TRBJ2-1, is as follows: KAGVTQTPRYLIKTRGQQVTLSCSPISGHRSVSWYQQTPGQGLQFLFEYFSETQRNKGNFPGRFSGRQFSNSRSEMNVSTLELGDSALYLCASSSDSVYNEQFFGPGTRLTVL.

V and J are TRBV7-6 and TRBJ2-5; lacking DNA, the TRBD2 call made by TCRdb goes unchecked. This CDR3 has 15 amino acids. Germline V gene data show CDR1 as SGHVS and CDR2 as FNYEAQ. This CDR3 is CASSYLPEGQETQYF.

The chain employs TRBV28 and TRBJ2-5. CDR1 and CDR2 from the germline V gene are MDHEN and SYDVKM. This CDR3 has 13 residues. The CDR3 loop reads CASSSHQVWTQYF.

This chain joins TRBV18 and TRBJ1-1. CDR3 size: 15 residues. Germline V gene data show CDR1 as KGHSH and CDR2 as LQKENI. The CDR3 here is CASSPEGLRNTEAFF.

This rearrangement joins TRBV20-1 to TRBJ1-1. The CDR3 is made up of 15 amino acids. Germline V gene sequence: CDR1 DFQATT, CDR2 SNEGSKA (reference sequence). The chain's CDR3 is CRDFALRESNTEAFF.

The chain combines TRBV7-2 with TRBJ1-5; TCRdb returns TRBD1, unconfirmable since there is no DNA. The germline V gene encodes CDR1 SGHTA and CDR2 FQGNSA. The CDR3 extends over 16 amino acids. The CDR3 reads CASSLAPGQVNQPQHF.

The V and J genes are TRBV20-1 and TRBJ2-3; TCRdb reports TRBD1, a call that lacks DNA to check it against. CDR1 DFQATT and CDR2 SNEGSKA come from the germline V gene (reference sequence). There are 16 residues in the CDR3. The CDR3 loop reads CSALSPPRGLTDTQYF.

The gene calls are TRBV5-1 and TRBJ2-7; TCRdb lists TRBD2, though no DNA is available to test this call. CDR1 SGHRS and CDR2 YFSETQ come from the germline V gene. The CDR3 length is 14 residues. The CDR3 loop reads CASSREGLSYEQYF.

The chain combines TRBV7-2 with TRBJ2-7. CDR1 and CDR2 (germline): SGHTA, FQGNSA. The CDR3 has 15 amino acids. CDR3 region: CASSLALAGPYEQYF. The full variable domain, rest sourced from reference TRBV7-2 and TRBJ2-7, is GAGVSQSPSNKVTEKGKDVELRCDPISGHTALYWYRQSLGQGLEFLIYFQGNSAPDKSGLPSDRFSAERTGGSVSTLTIQRTQQEDSAVYLCASSLALAGPYEQYFGPGTRLTVT.

The genes are TRBV29-1 and TRBJ1-3; TCRdb returns TRBD1, unconfirmable since there is no DNA. CDR3 length: 16 amino acids. Per the germline V gene, CDR1 is SQVTM and CDR2 is ANQGSEA. CDR3 amino acids: CSVAGTGENSGNTIYF.

This chain links TRBV15 with TRBJ2-7. Germline values: CDR1 LNHNV, CDR2 YYDKDF (reference sequence). The CDR3 has 14 residues. CDR3 protein: CATSSVGSSYEQYF.

J is TRBJ2-3 and V is TRBV7-2; absent DNA, TCRdb's TRBD2 call cannot be checked. The germline CDR1 and CDR2 sequences are SGHTA and FQGNSA. The CDR3 sequence is 17 residues long. The CDR3 protein is CASSSRLAGVVTDTQYF.